The 16 T cell receptor beta chains in this list originate from one sample, sequenced in a study of CD8 T cells in ankylosing spondylitis (dated by TCRdb to 2017 to 2019). The library was prepared using 5' RACE. The instrument was an Illumina HiSeq 2500. In-frame beta chains were kept once TCRdb had trimmed the public reads at Q25 with fastp and called clones with MiXCR. Identical CDR3 protein sequences are pooled into one entry, listed with their most common genes and DNA. The sample contains some 250,000 distinct CDR3 sequences, less than 10% of them found a single time. The ten most abundant clones make up nearly 7% of the sample. The specimen was blood, either unsorted or a sorted T cell fraction (not recorded which). The receptor source for this set is a male donor with ankylosing spondylitis or in good health (not recorded which).

This clonotype occurred many times. The chain is built from TRBV6-1 and TRBJ2-7; 7 nucleotides agree with TRBD1. Trimming removed 1 base from V and 3 bases from J; junction bases left unmatched: 6. CDR3 length: 15 amino acids. Germline loops: CDR1 MNHNS, CDR2 SASEGT. CDR3 bases: TGTGCCAGCAGTGAAGGACAGGGATGGGACTACGAGCAGTACTTC. It encodes CASSEGQGWDYEQYF.

The rearrangement joins TRBV11-2 to TRBJ2-7; TRBD1 matches 9 bases. Looked up from germline, CDR1 is SGHAT and CDR2 is FQNNGV. V was pared by 6 bases and J by 2 bases, with 5 bases of the junction left unmatched. CDR3 length: 14 residues. The CDR3 loop reads CASRRTGEAYEQYF. CDR3 sequence (DNA): TGTGCCAGCAGAAGGACAGGGGAAGCCTACGAGCAGTACTTC.

The V gene is TRBV5-6, the J gene TRBJ2-2, with 7 nucleotides matching TRBD1. With 2 bases clipped from V and 2 bases from J, the junction kept 6 bases outside the gene matches. CDR3 length: 16 residues. Looked up from germline, CDR1 is SGHDT and CDR2 is YYEEEE. As DNA, the CDR3 is TGTGCCAGCAGCTTACCCGACAGGGACAACACCGGGGAGCTGTTTTTT. Translating gives CASSLPDRDNTGELFF.

The table lists this clonotype with many counts. The CDR3 loop reads CSAQGITGELFF. CDR3 DNA sequence: TGCAGTGCCCAGGGAATCACCGGGGAGCTGTTTTTT. The chain carries TRBV20-1 and TRBJ2-2; D possibly corresponds to TRBD1 (5 bases). The germline V gene encodes CDR1 DFQATT and CDR2 SNEGSKA (reference sequence). The CDR3 extends over 12 amino acids. Trimming removed 6 bases from V and 4 bases from J, with 9 bases in between.

This clonotype was detected ten times or more. The chain recombines TRBV6-1 with TRBJ1-2; 7 nucleotides agree with TRBD1. Germline V gene sequence: CDR1 MNHNS, CDR2 SASEGT. This CDR3 spans 13 amino acids. J lost 4 bases, V lost 6 bases, and 5 bases had no gene match. The CDR3 is CASSLGDSYGYTF. CDR3 DNA: TGTGCCAGCAGCCTCGGGGACAGCTATGGCTACACCTTC.

The chain combines TRBV10-3 with TRBJ2-4; no reliable D call. The CDR3 loop spans 12 amino acids. Trimming pared 6 bases from V and 1 base from J, leaving 4 bases between. Germline V gene data show CDR1 as ENHRY and CDR2 as SYGVKD. CDR3 sequence reads: CAISGAKNIQYF. The DNA of the CDR3 is TGTGCCATCAGCGGGGCCAAAAACATTCAGTACTTC.

The table lists this clonotype with many counts. V gene TRBV11-2 combines with J gene TRBJ2-3; TRBD1 matches 12 bases. This CDR3 is 19 amino acids long. V shed 2 bases, J shed 3 bases, and the junction held 12 bases outside the gene matches. Germline assignment: CDR1 SGHAT and CDR2 FQNNGV. The CDR3 region has the DNA TGTGCCAGCAGCTTAACCGGGACAGGGGGCGGATTCGTAACAGATACGCAGTATTTT. It codes for CASSLTGTGGGFVTDTQYF.

In this sample, this clonotype turned up a few times. This chain connects TRBV20-1 to TRBJ2-5; possibly TRBD2 for D (6 bases). CDR1 and CDR2 from the germline V gene are DFQATT and SNEGSKA (reference sequence). CDR3 length equals 14 residues. The V and J ends lost 6 bases and 4 bases respectively, with 18 bases between them. The CDR3 sequence: CSAPPAGMGETQYF. The CDR3 DNA follows: TGCAGTGCCCCGCCCGCGGGGATGGGAGAGACCCAGTACTTC.

A note on this clonotype: A junction boundary mismatches the germline segment, possibly from a read error. The V and J genes are TRBV20-1 and TRBJ2-1; D is unclear. Germline-derived CDR1 and CDR2 are DFQATT and SNEGSKA (reference sequence). The CDR3 has 16 residues. CDR3 in amino acids: CCARDGTTLLHNEQFF. CDR3 in DNA: TGCTGTGCTAGAGATGGAACCACGCTTCTTCACAATGAGCAGTTCTTC.

Points on this clonotype: A read error may produce the germline difference seen at one junction end. This chain uses TRBV7-7 with TRBJ2-2; TRBD1 is a possible D gene (5 bases). The CDR3 spans 15 residues. Germline assignment: CDR1 SSHAT and CDR2 FNYEAQ (reference sequence). In nucleotides, the CDR3 is TGTGCTAGCAGCTTAGACAGTCCTTATACCGGGGAGCTGTTTTTT. It translates to CASSLDSPYTGELFF.

The genes are TRBV15 and TRBJ2-2; 7 positions agree with TRBD2. V was pared by 0 bases and J by 0 bases, with 4 bases of the junction left unmatched. The CDR3 runs 17 residues. From germline, CDR1 is LNHNV and CDR2 YYDKDF (reference sequence). The CDR3 protein is CATSRDWSGTNTGELFF. In nucleotides, the CDR3 is TGTGCCACCAGCAGAGATTGGAGCGGGACGAACACCGGGGAGCTGTTTTTT. Variable domain in full (rest from reference TRBV15 and TRBJ2-2): DAMVIQNPRYQVTQFGKPVTLSCSQTLNHNVMYWYQQKSSQAPKLLFHYYDKDFNNEADTPDNFQSRRPNTSFCFLDIRSPGLGDTAMYLCATSRDWSGTNTGELFFGEGSRLTVL.

This clonotype came up many times. The chain has TRBV27 and TRBJ1-1, with D possibly matching TRBD1 (6 bases). The germline V gene encodes CDR1 MNHEY and CDR2 SMNVEV (reference sequence). This CDR3 spans 14 amino acids. Trimming took 6 bases from V and 3 from J, leaving 14 bases between them. The chain's CDR3 is CASRKYREDTEAFF. DNA of the CDR3: TGTGCCAGCAGGAAATACAGGGAGGACACTGAAGCTTTCTTT.

This clonotype was seen a few times. The chain has TRBV25-1 and TRBJ2-7; 11 nucleotides match TRBD1. The length of the CDR3 is 14 residues. Trimming removed 10 bases from V and 4 bases from J; junction bases left unmatched: 9. Per germline, CDR1 MGHDK and CDR2 SYGVNS. DNA of the CDR3: TGTGCCACCTCGCCGGGACAGGGGGATTACGAGCAGTACTTC. It translates to CATSPGQGDYEQYF.

Ten or more counts support this clonotype. One end of the junction does not line up with germline, which may come from a read error. This chain connects TRBV20-1 to TRBJ2-3; D might be TRBD2 (6 bases). CDR1 is DFQATT and CDR2 is SNEGSKA in the germline V gene (reference sequence). The CDR3 length is 11 residues. The CDR3 reads CRASDPDTQYF. The DNA of the CDR3 is TGCAGAGCTAGCGATCCAGATACGCAGTATTTT.

CDR3 sequence: CASRVTSSNEQFF. Here the CDR3 DNA reads TGTGCCAGCAGAGTTACTAGTTCCAATGAGCAGTTCTTC. The V call is TRBV4-2, the J call TRBJ2-1; weak D call: TRBD2 (5 bases). The germline V and J ends were trimmed by 6 bases and 6 bases, with 12 bases remaining between them. The CDR3 has 13 amino acids. From germline, CDR1 is LGHNA and CDR2 YNFKEQ.

This clonotype has a count of ten or more. This chain links TRBV29-1 with TRBJ2-3, with TRBD2 as a possible D gene (5 bases). Trimming took 5 bases from V and 6 from J, leaving 15 bases between them. The germline V gene has CDR1 SQVTM and CDR2 ANQGSEA. The CDR3 has 13 amino acids. The CDR3 spells CSVPGARRDTQYF. CDR3 sequence (DNA): TGCAGCGTTCCTGGCGCCCGGAGGGATACGCAGTATTTT.